A single sample is the source of the 24 T cell receptor beta chains below, sequenced in a study of OX40 agonist ivuxolimab in advanced cancers. Clones were sequenced by immunoSEQ multiplex PCR, and TCRdb holds only the in-frame ones, with some missing. The sample includes some 150,000 clones, roughly nine tenths of them seen just once. The sequenced sample was CD4+ or CD8+ T cells sorted from blood, obtained in a trial of the OX40 agonist ivuxolimab. Every receptor here comes from an adult with an advanced solid tumor such as melanoma, head and neck, liver or kidney cancer.

The V and J genes are TRBV7-9 and TRBJ2-7, with D possibly TRBD2 on 5 matching bases. The germline V and J ends were trimmed by 3 bases and 5 bases, with 17 bases remaining between them. This CDR3 has 15 amino acids. The germline V gene has CDR1 SEHNR and CDR2 FQNEAQ (reference sequence). CDR3 loop: CASSLGQYLGDEQYF. For the CDR3, the DNA is TGTGCCAGCAGCTTGGGCCAATACCTCGGGGACGAGCAGTACTTC.

This sequence joins TRBV18 and TRBJ2-7; 16 bases map to TRBD2. V shed 0 bases, J shed 1 base, and the junction held 9 bases outside the gene matches. CDR1 is KGHSH, CDR2 LQKENI, per germline. The CDR3 sequence is 20 residues long. CDR3 in DNA: TGTGCCAGCTCACCACCCCTACAAGGGACTAGCGGGAGGGGATCCTACGAGCAGTACTTC. The encoded protein is CASSPPLQGTSGRGSYEQYF.

The chain is built from TRBV5-1 and TRBJ2-3; the D gene is possibly TRBD2 (6 bases). CDR3 length equals 15 residues. Germline V gene lookup returns CDR1 SGHRS and CDR2 YFSETQ. Trimming took off 2 bases at V and 4 bases at J, with 14 bases between the two ends. The CDR3 DNA reads TGCGCCAGCAGCTTAGAAGGGCGGGAAGCAGATACGCAGTATTTT. Its protein is CASSLEGREADTQYF. The full variable domain, its missing parts supplied by reference TRBV5-1 and TRBJ2-3, is KAGVTQTPRYLIKTRGQQVTLSCSPISGHRSVSWYQQTPGQGLQFLFEYFSETQRNKGNFPGRFSGRQFSNSRSEMNVSTLELGDSALYLCASSLEGREADTQYFGPGTRLTVL.

This chain connects TRBV5-1 to TRBJ2-5, with 12 nucleotides matching TRBD2. V lost 0 bases and J lost 2; bases outside the gene matches: 5. The CDR3 sequence is 17 residues long. Germline V gene data show CDR1 as SGHRS and CDR2 as YFSETQ. CDR3 residues: CASSLAGTSGLQETQYF. As DNA, the CDR3 is TGCGCCAGCAGCTTGGCGGGGACTAGCGGGTTGCAAGAGACCCAGTACTTC.

The chain couples TRBV5-1 to TRBJ2-5; perhaps TRBD2 as D (5 bases). This CDR3 has 12 residues. The germline V gene encodes CDR1 SGHRS and CDR2 YFSETQ. V dropped 4 bases and J dropped 5 bases, with 9 bases sitting between them. CDR3 nucleotides: TGCGCCAGCAGCCTCCCGGGGGAGACCCAGTACTTC. Encoded protein: CASSLPGETQYF.

The V gene is TRBV6-4, the J gene TRBJ1-2; perhaps TRBD1 as D (5 bases). The CDR3 consists of 17 residues. Germline loops: CDR1 MRHNA, CDR2 SNTAGT. Between the trimmed V and J ends, which lost 6 bases and 4 bases, there was a span of 24 bases. CDR3 sequence reads: CASSPAGSDFPGYGYTF. The CDR3 DNA reads TGTGCCAGCAGCCCCGCAGGGAGCGATTTCCCAGGCTATGGCTACACCTTC.

The chain carries TRBV6-5 and TRBJ1-5; D not resolved. The CDR3 loop spans 15 amino acids. Trimming removed 0 bases from V and 3 bases from J, with 9 bases in between. The germline CDR1 and CDR2 sequences are MNHEY and SVGAGI. The CDR3 DNA reads as TGTGCCAGCAGTTACTCGCAATCCATCAATCAGCCCCAGCATTTT. Its translation is CASSYSQSINQPQHF.

This clone has a handful of counts. J is TRBJ2-7 and V is TRBV28; the match to TRBD1 covers 7 bases. V shed 6 bases, J shed 1 base, and the junction held 6 bases outside the gene matches. The germline V gene encodes CDR1 MDHEN and CDR2 SYDVKM. This CDR3 contains 14 residues. The chain's CDR3 is CASRPRQGSYEQYF. The CDR3 DNA is TGTGCCAGCAGGCCGCGACAGGGATCCTACGAGCAGTACTTC.

The chain uses TRBV5-6 and TRBJ2-1, with D possibly being TRBD1 (6 bases). CDR3 length: 15 amino acids. V lost 3 bases to trimming and J lost 7 bases, with 17 bases between them. Germline V gene data show CDR1 as SGHDT and CDR2 as YYEEEE. CDR3 residues: CASSSGTLRGNEQFF. DNA of the CDR3: TGTGCCAGCAGCTCCGGGACCCTGAGGGGGAATGAGCAGTTCTTC.

The rearrangement uses TRBV6-6 and TRBJ1-4, with a tentative D call TRBD1 (6 bases). The CDR3 loop spans 14 amino acids. Trimming removed 6 bases from V and 3 bases from J, with 11 bases in between. Germline V lookup: CDR1 MNHNY, CDR2 SVGAGI (reference sequence). The DNA of the CDR3 is TGTGCCAGCAGGAACAGGGCCTCTAATGAAAAACTGTTTTTT. Protein sequence: CASRNRASNEKLFF.

The chain joins TRBV7-2 to TRBJ1-5; D gene uncertain. With 6 bases removed from V and 8 bases from J, the gap between germline ends came to 14 bases. The CDR3 contains 13 residues. The germline gives CDR1 SGHTA, CDR2 FQGNSA. The CDR3 region has the DNA TGTGCCAGCAGTTTTTCTCCCCTTGAGCCCCAGCATTTT. Translating gives CASSFSPLEPQHF.

The chain uses TRBV5-8 and TRBJ2-3; 8 bases fit TRBD1. Germline trimming cut 5 bases from V and 4 bases from J; bases unmatched to any gene: 3. The V gene's germline CDR1 is SGHTS and CDR2 YDEGEE. This CDR3 is built from 13 residues. The CDR3 here is CASRLTGADTQYF. The CDR3 DNA reads as TGTGCCAGCAGATTGACAGGGGCAGATACGCAGTATTTT.

The J gene is TRBJ2-5, the V gene TRBV28, with 7 bases fitting TRBD2. J lost 3 bases, V lost 6 bases, and 7 bases had no gene match. CDR1 and CDR2 (germline): MDHEN, SYDVKM. There are 14 residues in the CDR3. CDR3 in amino acids: CASSLPGGEETQYF. The CDR3 bases are TGTGCCAGCAGCCTACCGGGGGGTGAAGAGACCCAGTACTTC. The complete variable domain, with remaining parts taken from reference TRBV28 and TRBJ2-5, reads DVKVTQSSRYLVKRTGEKVFLECVQDMDHENMFWYRQDPGLGLRLIYFSYDVKMKEKGDIPEGYSVSREKKERFSLILESASTNQTSMYLCASSLPGGEETQYFGPGTRLLVL.

The V call is TRBV18, the J call TRBJ1-1, with D uncertain. This CDR3 comprises 15 residues. Germline CDR1 reads KGHSH; CDR2 reads LQKENI. V was cut by 2 bases and J by 1 base, with 11 bases left in between. CDR3 in amino acids: CASSPSSGENTEAFF. CDR3 in DNA: TGTGCCAGCTCACCATCGTCAGGTGAGAACACTGAAGCTTTCTTT.

The rearrangement joins TRBV9 to TRBJ1-5, with TRBD1 matching over 7 bases. With 4 bases clipped from V and 6 bases from J, the junction kept 19 bases outside the gene matches. This CDR3 region has 18 residues. CDR1 SGDLS and CDR2 YYNGEE come from the germline V gene. The CDR3 here is CASSLALIIDRDRQPQHF. The CDR3 DNA reads as TGTGCCAGCAGCCTAGCCCTAATAATCGACAGGGACCGTCAGCCCCAGCATTTT.

V usage is TRBV7-2 and J usage is TRBJ2-7; 10 bases are a match to TRBD2. Trimming cost V 3 bases and J 3 bases; bases outside gene matches: 5. This CDR3 contains 15 residues. Germline loops: CDR1 SGHTA, CDR2 FQGNSA. CDR3 in amino acids: CASSFDASGSYEQYF. CDR3 DNA: TGTGCCAGCAGCTTCGACGCTAGCGGGAGCTACGAGCAGTACTTC.

This clone was counted a single time. This chain uses TRBV2 with TRBJ1-4; no clear D gene. The CDR3 totals 13 residues. Germline V gene data show CDR1 as SNHLY and CDR2 as FYNNEI. V was pared by 7 bases and J by 6 bases, with 12 bases between. The CDR3 protein is CASIRQVDEKLFF. The CDR3 DNA is TGTGCCAGCATCCGTCAGGTTGATGAAAAACTGTTTTTT.

CDR3 region: CASSYGTGRINEQFF. The DNA of the CDR3 is TGTGCCAGCAGTTACGGGACGGGGAGGATCAATGAGCAGTTCTTC. The V and J genes are TRBV6-5 and TRBJ2-1; D is possibly TRBD2 (6 bases). Trimming left V 2 bases short and J 6 bases short, with 14 bases between. This CDR3 has 15 amino acids. CDR1 and CDR2 (germline): MNHEY, SVGAGI.

The rearrangement uses TRBV6-1 and TRBJ1-4; 7 bases match TRBD1. V lost 4 bases to trimming and J lost 7 bases; unmatched junction nucleotides: 6. Germline V lookup: CDR1 MNHNS, CDR2 SASEGT. This CDR3 is 14 amino acids long. The CDR3 sequence is CASSVRGSGEKLFF. The CDR3, as DNA: TGTGCCAGCAGTGTCAGGGGGTCGGGTGAAAAACTGTTTTTT.

The chain is built from TRBV9 and TRBJ2-7; 7 bases align to TRBD2. The CDR3 contains 16 residues. The J segment lost 2 bases and the V segment lost 7 bases, leaving 15 bases of the junction unmatched. CDR1 is SGDLS, CDR2 YYNGEE, per germline. The CDR3: CASGEGAGRPPYEQYF. CDR3 in DNA: TGTGCCAGCGGGGAGGGAGCGGGAAGGCCCCCCTACGAGCAGTACTTC.

This CDR3 reads CATQLGGSYEQYF. The DNA of the CDR3 is TGTGCCACCCAGCTTGGGGGAAGCTACGAGCAGTACTTC. The gene calls are TRBV10-3 and TRBJ2-7; possibly TRBD1 or TRBD2 for D (5 bases each). Trimming stripped 10 bases from V and 3 bases from J, with 16 bases between. CDR1 is ENHRY and CDR2 is SYGVKD in the germline V gene. This CDR3 region has 13 residues.

The chain couples TRBV9 to TRBJ2-6; D remains unclear. With 2 bases removed from V and 8 bases from J, the gap between germline ends came to 14 bases. There are 15 residues in the CDR3. Germline V gene data show CDR1 as SGDLS and CDR2 as YYNGEE. Here the CDR3 reads CASSVGSRETNVLTF. CDR3 DNA sequence: TGTGCCAGCAGCGTGGGGTCAAGGGAAACCAACGTCCTGACTTTC.

The chain combines TRBV7-4 with TRBJ1-4; 8 bases line up with TRBD1. Germline CDR1 and CDR2: SGHVT and SQSDAQ. The CDR3 covers 14 residues. The V and J ends lost 5 bases and 5 bases, in that order; junction bases with no gene match: 4. CDR3 residues: CASSIGQGNEKLFF. The DNA for the CDR3 is TGTGCCAGCAGCATAGGACAGGGCAATGAAAAACTGTTTTTT.

This clone was counted once. The V call is TRBV19, the J call TRBJ2-2, with no clear D. Trimming cost V 0 bases and J 7 bases, with 6 bases left between them. The CDR3 extends over 13 amino acids. Germline-derived CDR1 and CDR2 are LNHDA and SQIVND (reference sequence). The CDR3 is CASSIDIGGELFF. CDR3 nucleotides: TGTGCCAGTAGTATAGATATCGGCGGGGAGCTGTTTTTT.